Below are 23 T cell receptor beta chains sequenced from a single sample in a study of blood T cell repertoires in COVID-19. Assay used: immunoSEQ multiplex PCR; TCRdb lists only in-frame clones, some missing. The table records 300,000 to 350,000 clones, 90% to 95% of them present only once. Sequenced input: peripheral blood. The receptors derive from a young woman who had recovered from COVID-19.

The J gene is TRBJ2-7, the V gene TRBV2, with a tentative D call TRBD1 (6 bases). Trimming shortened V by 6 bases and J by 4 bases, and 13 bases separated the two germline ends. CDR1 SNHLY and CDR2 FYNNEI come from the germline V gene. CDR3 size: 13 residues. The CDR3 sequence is CASRSGQRYEQYV. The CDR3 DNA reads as TGTGCCAGCAGGAGCGGACAGCGGTACGAGCAGTACGTC.

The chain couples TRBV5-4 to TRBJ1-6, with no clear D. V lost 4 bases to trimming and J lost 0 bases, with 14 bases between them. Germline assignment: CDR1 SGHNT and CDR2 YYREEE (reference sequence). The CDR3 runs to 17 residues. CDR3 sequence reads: CASSRLVGASYNSPLHF. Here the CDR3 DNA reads TGTGCCAGCAGCAGACTCGTGGGTGCCTCCTATAATTCACCCCTCCACTTT.

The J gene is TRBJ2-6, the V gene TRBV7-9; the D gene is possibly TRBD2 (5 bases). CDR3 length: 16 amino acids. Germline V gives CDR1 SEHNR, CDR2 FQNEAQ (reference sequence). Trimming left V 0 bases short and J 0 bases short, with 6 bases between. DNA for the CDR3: TGTGCCAGCAGCTTAGCGCGGGCCTCTGGGGCCAACGTCCTGACTTTC. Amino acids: CASSLARASGANVLTF.

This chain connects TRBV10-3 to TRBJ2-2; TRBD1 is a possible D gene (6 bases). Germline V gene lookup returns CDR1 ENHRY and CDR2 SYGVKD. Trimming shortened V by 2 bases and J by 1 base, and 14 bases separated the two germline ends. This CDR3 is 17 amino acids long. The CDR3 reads CAISEEPGQLNTGELFF. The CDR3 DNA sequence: TGTGCCATCAGTGAGGAACCGGGACAACTGAACACCGGGGAGCTGTTTTTT.

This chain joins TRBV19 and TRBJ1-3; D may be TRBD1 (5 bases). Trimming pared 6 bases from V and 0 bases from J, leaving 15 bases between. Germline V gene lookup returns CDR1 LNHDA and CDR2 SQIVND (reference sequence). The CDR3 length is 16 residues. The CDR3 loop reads CASRSDSSPSGNTIYF. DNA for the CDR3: TGTGCCAGTAGGAGCGACAGTTCCCCCTCTGGAAACACCATATATTTT.

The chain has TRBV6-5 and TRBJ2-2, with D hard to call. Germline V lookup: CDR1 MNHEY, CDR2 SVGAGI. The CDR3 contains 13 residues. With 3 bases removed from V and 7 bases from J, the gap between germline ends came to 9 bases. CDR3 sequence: CASSYEAIGELFF. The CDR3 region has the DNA TGTGCCAGCAGTTATGAGGCGATCGGGGAGCTGTTTTTT.

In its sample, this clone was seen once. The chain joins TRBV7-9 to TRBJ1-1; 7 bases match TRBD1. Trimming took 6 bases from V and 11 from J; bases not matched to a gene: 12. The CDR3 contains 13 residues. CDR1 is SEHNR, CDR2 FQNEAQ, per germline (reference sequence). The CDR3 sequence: CASSRIGGVSAFF. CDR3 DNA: TGTGCCAGCAGTCGAATAGGGGGCGTGTCCGCTTTCTTT.

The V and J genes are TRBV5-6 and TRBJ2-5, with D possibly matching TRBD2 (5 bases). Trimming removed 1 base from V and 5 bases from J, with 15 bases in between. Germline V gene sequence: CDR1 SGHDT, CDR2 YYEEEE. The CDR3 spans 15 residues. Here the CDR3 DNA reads TGTGCCAGCAGCTTGCGAGGGTATCTTTTGGAGACCCAGTACTTC. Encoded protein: CASSLRGYLLETQYF. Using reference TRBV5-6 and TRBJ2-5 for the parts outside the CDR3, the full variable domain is DAGVTQSPTHLIKTRGQQVTLRCSPKSGHDTVSWYQQALGQGPQFIFQYYEEEERQRGNFPDRFSGHQFPNYSSELNVNALLLGDSALYLCASSLRGYLLETQYFGPGTRLLVL.

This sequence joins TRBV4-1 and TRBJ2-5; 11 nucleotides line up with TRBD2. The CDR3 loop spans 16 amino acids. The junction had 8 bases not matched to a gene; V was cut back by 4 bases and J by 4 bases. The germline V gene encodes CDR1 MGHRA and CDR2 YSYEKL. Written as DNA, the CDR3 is TGCGCCAGCAGCCGAGCGACTAGCGGGGCGGGAGAGACCCAGTACTTC. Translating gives CASSRATSGAGETQYF.

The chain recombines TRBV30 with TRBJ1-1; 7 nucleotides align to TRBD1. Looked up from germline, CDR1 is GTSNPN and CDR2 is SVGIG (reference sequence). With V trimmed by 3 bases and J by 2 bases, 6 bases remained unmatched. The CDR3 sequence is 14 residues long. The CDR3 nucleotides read TGTGCCTGGAGCAGGACAGGTTTTAACACTGAAGCTTTCTTT. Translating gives CAWSRTGFNTEAFF.

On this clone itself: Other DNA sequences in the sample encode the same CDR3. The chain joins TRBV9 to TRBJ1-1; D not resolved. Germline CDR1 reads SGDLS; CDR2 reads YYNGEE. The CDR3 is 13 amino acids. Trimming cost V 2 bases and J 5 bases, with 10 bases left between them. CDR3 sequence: CASSVGRDTEAFF. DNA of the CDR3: TGTGCCAGCAGCGTTGGGAGGGATACTGAAGCTTTCTTT.

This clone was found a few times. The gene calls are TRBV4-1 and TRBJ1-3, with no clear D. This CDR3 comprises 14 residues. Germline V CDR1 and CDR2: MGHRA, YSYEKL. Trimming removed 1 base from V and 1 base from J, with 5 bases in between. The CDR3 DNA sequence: TGCGCCAGCAGCCAAGGCGCGTCTGGAAACACCATATATTTT. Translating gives CASSQGASGNTIYF.

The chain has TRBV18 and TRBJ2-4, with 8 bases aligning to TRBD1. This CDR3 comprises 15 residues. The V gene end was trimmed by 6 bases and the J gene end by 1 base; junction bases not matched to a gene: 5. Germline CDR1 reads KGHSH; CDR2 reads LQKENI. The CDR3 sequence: CASSRTGSAKNIQYF. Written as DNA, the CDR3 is TGTGCCAGCTCCCGGACAGGGTCGGCCAAAAACATTCAGTACTTC.

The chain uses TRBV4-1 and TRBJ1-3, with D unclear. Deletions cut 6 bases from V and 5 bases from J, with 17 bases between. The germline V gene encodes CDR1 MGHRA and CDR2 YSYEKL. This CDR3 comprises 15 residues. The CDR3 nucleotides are TGCGCCAGCAGTCCAAGTGTACAGCTGAGAAACACCATATATTTT. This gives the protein CASSPSVQLRNTIYF.

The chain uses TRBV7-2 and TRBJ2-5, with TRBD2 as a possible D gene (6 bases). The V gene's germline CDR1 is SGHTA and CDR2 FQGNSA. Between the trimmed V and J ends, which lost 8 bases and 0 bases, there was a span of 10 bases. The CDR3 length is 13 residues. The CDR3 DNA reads TGTGCCAGCCTCCGGGGGTACCAAGAGACCCAGTACTTC. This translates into CASLRGYQETQYF.

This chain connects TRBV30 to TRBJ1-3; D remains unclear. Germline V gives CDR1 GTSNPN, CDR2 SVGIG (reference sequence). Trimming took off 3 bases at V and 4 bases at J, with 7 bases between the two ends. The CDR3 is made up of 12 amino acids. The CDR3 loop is CAWSSRGNTIYF. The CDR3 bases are TGTGCCTGGAGCTCCAGGGGAAACACCATATATTTT.

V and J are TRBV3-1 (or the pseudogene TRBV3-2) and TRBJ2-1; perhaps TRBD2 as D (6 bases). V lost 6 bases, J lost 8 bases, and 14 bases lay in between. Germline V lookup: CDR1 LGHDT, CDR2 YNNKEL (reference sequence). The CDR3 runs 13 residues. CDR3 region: CASRGGKVDEQFF. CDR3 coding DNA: TGTGCCAGCAGGGGGGGAAAGGTCGATGAGCAGTTCTTC.

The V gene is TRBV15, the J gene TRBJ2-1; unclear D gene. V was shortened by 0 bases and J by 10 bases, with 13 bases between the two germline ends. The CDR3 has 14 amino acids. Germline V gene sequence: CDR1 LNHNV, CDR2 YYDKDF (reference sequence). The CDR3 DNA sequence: TGTGCCACCAGCAGAGATCGAGGCGGCCCCGAGCAGTTCTTC. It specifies CATSRDRGGPEQFF.

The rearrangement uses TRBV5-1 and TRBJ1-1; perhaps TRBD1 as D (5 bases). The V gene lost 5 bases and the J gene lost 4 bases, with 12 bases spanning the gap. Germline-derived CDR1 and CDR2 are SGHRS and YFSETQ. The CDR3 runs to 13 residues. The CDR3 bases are TGCGCCAGCAGGGCCAGGGAGGGCACTGAAGCTTTCTTT. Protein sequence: CASRAREGTEAFF.

For the CDR3, the DNA is TGCAGCGTGGGGGAGGGCCTCCACGAGCAGTACGTC. This encodes CSVGEGLHEQYV. J is TRBJ2-7 and V is TRBV29-1, with 7 positions matching TRBD2. The CDR3 spans 12 residues. Trimming at V came to 6 bases and at J to 5 bases, leaving 7 bases not matched to a gene. Germline lookup yields CDR1 SQVTM and CDR2 ANQGSEA.

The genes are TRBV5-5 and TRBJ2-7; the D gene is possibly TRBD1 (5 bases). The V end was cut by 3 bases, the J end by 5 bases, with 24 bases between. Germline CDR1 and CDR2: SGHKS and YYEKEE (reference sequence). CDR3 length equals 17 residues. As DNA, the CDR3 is TGTGCCAGCAGCTCCCAGGGCCGTTCGGGTCTTTTCCACGAGCAGTACGTC. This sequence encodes CASSSQGRSGLFHEQYV.

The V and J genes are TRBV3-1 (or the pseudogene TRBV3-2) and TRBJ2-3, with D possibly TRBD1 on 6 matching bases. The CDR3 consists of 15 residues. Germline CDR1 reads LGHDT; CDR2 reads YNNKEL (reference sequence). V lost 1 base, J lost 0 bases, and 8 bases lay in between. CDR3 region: CASSQGTVSTDTQYF. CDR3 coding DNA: TGTGCCAGCAGCCAAGGGACAGTTAGCACAGATACGCAGTATTTT.

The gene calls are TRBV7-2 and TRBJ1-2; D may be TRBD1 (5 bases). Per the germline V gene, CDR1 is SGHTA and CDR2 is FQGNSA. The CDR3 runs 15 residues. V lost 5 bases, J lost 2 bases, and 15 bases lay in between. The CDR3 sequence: CASSPYPGGNYGYTF. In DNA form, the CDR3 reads TGTGCCAGCAGCCCCTACCCGGGGGGGAACTATGGCTACACCTTC.